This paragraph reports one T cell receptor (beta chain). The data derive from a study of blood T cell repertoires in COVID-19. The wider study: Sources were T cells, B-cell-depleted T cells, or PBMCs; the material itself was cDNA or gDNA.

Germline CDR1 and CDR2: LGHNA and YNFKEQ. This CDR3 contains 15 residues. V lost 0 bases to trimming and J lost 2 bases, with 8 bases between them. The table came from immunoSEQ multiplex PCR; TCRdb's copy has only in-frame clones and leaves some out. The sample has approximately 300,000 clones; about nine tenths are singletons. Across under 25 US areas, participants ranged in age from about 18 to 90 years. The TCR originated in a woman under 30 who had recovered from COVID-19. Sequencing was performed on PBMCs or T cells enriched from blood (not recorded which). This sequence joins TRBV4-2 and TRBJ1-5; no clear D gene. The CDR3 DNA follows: TGTGCCAGCAGCCAAGATTCGTCAGGCAATCAGCCCCAGCATTTT. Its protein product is CASSQDSSGNQPQHF.